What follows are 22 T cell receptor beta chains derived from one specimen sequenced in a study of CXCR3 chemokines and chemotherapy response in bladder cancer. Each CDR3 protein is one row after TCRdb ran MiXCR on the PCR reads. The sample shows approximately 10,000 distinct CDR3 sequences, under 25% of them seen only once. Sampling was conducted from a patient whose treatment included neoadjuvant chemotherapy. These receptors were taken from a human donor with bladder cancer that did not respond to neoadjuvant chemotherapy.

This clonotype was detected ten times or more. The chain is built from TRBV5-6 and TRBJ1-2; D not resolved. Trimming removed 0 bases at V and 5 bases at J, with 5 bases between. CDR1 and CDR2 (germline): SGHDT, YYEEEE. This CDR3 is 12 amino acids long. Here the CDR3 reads CASSLVQYGYTF. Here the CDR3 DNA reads TGTGCCAGCAGCTTGGTACAGTATGGCTACACCTTC.

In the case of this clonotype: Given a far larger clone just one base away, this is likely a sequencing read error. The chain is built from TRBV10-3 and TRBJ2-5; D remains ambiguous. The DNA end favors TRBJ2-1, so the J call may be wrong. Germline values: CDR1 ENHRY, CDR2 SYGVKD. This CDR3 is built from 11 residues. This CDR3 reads CAISVGIEQFF. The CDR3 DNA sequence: TGTGCCATCAGTGTGGGGATTGAGCAGTTCTTC.

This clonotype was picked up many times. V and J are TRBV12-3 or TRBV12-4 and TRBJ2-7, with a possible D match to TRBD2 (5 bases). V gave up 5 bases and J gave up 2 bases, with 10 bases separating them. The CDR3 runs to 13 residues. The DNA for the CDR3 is TGTGCCAGCAGTATCTCCGGGACCTACGAGCAGTACTTC. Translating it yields CASSISGTYEQYF.

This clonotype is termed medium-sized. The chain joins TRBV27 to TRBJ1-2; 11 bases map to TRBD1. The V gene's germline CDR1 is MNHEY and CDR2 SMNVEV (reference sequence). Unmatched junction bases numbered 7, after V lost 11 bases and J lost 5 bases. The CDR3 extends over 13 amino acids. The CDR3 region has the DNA TGTGCCGCCCGGGACAGGGGGTTATATGGCTACACCTTC. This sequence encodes CAARDRGLYGYTF.

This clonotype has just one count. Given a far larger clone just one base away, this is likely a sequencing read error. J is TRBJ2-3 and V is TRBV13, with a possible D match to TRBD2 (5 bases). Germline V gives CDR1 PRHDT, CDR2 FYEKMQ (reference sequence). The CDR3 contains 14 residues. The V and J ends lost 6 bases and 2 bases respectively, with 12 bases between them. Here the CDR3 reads CASSFVLVTDTQYF. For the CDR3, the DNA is TGTGCCAGCAGTTTCGTACTAGTCACAGATACGCAGTATTTT.

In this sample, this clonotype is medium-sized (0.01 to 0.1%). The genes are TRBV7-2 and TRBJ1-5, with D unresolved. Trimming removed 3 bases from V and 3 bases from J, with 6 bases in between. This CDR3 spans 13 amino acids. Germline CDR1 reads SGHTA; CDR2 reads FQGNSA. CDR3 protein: CASSLADNQPQHF. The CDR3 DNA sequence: TGTGCCAGCAGCTTGGCAGACAATCAGCCCCAGCATTTT.

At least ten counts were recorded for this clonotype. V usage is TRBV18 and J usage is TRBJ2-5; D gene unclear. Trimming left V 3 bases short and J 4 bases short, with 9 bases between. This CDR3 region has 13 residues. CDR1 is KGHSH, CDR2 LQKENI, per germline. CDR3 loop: CASSPQVAETQYF. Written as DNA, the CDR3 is TGTGCCAGCTCACCCCAAGTGGCAGAGACCCAGTACTTC.

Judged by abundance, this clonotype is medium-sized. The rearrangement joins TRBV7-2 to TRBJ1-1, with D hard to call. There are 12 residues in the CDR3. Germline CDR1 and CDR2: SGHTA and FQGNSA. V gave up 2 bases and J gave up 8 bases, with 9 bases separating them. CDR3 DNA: TGTGCCAGCAGCTTAATGCGTCTCGAAGCTTTCTTT. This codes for CASSLMRLEAFF.

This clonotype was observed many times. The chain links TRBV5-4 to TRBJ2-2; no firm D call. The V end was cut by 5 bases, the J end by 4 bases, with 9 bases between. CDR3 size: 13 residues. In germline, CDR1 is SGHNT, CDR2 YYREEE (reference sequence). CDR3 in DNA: TGTGCCAGCAGGGTCACCGCCACCGGGGAGCTGTTTTTT. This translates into CASRVTATGELFF.

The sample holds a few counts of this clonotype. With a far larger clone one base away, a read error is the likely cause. The CDR3 DNA sequence: TGTGCCAGTACCGGGACAGGGCTCCACGAGCAGTTCTTC. It yields the protein CASTGTGLHEQFF. The chain employs TRBV6-1 and TRBJ2-1, with 9 bases lining up with TRBD1. The CDR3 extends over 13 amino acids. The J segment lost 10 bases and the V segment lost 9 bases, leaving 10 bases of the junction unmatched. Looked up from germline, CDR1 is MNHNS and CDR2 is SASEGT.

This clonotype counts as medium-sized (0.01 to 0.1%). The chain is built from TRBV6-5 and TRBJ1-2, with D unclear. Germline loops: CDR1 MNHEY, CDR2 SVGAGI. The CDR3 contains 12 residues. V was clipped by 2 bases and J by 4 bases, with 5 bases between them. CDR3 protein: CASSYGSYGYTF. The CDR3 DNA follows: TGTGCCAGCAGTTACGGGAGCTATGGCTACACCTTC.

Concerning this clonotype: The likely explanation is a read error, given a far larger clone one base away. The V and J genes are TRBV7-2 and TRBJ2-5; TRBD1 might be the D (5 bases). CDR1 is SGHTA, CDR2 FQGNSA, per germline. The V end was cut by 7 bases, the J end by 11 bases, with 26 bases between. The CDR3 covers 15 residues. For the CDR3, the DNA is TGTGCCAGCACCCGTTTGTCAGGGATAAATAATGAGCAGTACTTC. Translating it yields CASTRLSGINNEQYF.

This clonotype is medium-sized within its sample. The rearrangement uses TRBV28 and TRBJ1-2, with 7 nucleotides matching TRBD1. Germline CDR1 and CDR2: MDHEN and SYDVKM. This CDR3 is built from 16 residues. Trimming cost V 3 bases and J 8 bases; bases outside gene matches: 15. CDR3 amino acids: CASSLFPPGGALGYTF. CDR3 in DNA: TGTGCCAGCAGTTTGTTCCCCCCAGGGGGTGCCCTGGGCTACACCTTC.

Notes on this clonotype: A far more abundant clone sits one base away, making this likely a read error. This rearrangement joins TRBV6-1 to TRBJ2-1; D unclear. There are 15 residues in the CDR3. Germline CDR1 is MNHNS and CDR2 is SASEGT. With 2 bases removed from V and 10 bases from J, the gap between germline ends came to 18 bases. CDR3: CASSESGPGRHEQFF. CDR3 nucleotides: TGTGCCAGCAGTGAATCCGGCCCTGGCCGCCACGAGCAGTTCTTC.

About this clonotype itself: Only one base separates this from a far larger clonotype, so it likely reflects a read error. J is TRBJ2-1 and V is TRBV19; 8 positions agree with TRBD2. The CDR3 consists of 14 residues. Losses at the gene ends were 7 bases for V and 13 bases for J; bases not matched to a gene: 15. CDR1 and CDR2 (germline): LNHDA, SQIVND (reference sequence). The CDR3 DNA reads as TGTGCCAGTAATGACGGGAGGGAACAAGAGACCCAGTTCTTC. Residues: CASNDGREQETQFF.

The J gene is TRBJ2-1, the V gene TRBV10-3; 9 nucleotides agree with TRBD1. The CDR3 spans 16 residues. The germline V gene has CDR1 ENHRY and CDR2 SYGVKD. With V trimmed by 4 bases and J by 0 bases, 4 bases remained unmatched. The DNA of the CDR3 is TGTGCCATCAGTGTCGGGACAGGGAGCTCCTACAATGAGCAGTTCTTC. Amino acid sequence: CAISVGTGSSYNEQFF.

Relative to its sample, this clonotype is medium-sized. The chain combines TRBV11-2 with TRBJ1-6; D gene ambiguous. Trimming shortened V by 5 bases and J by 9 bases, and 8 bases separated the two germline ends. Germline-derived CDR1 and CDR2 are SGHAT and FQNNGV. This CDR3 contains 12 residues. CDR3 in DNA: TGTGCCAGCAGCGACCCGGTTTCACCCCTCCACTTT. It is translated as CASSDPVSPLHF.

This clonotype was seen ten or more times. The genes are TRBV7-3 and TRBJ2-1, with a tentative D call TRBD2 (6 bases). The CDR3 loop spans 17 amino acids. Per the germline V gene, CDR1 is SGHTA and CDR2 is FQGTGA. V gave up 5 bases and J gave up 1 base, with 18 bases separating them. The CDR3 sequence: CASSLRGEAGSYNEQFF. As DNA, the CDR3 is TGTGCCAGCAGCCTGCGAGGTGAAGCGGGTTCCTACAATGAGCAGTTCTTC.

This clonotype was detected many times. Here the CDR3 reads CASSSRQGVYNEQFF. The CDR3 region has the DNA TGTGCCAGCAGCTCAAGACAGGGAGTCTACAATGAGCAGTTCTTC. The genes are TRBV7-9 and TRBJ2-1; TRBD1 matches at 7 bases. Germline trimming cut 4 bases from V and 3 bases from J; bases unmatched to any gene: 6. The CDR3 runs 15 residues. Per the germline V gene, CDR1 is SEHNR and CDR2 is FQNEAQ (reference sequence).

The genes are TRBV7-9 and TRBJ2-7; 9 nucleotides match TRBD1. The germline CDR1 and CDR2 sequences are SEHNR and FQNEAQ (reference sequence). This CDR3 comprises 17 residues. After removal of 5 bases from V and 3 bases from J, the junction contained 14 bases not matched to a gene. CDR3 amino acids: CASSSPPTGGDFYEQYF. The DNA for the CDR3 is TGTGCCAGCAGCAGCCCGCCGACAGGGGGTGACTTCTACGAGCAGTACTTC. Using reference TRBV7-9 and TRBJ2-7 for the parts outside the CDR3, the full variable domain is DTGVSQNPRHKITKRGQNVTFRCDPISEHNRLYWYRQTLGQGPEFLTYFQNEAQLEKSRLLSDRFSAERPKGSFSTLEIQRTEQGDSAMYLCASSSPPTGGDFYEQYFGPGTRLTVT.

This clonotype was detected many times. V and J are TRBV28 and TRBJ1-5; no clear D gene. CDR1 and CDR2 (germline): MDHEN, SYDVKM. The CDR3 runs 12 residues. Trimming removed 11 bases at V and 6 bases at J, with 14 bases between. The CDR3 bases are TGTGCCTCCTTCCCGGTTGGTCAGCCCCAGCATTTT. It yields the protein CASFPVGQPQHF.

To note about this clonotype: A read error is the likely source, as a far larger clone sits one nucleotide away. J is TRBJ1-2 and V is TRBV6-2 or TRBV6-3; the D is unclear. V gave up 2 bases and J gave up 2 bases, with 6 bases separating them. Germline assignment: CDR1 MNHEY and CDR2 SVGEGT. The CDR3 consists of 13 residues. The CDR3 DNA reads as TGTGCCAGCAGTTACGTGGGAAACTATGGCTACACCTTC. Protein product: CASSYVGNYGYTF.